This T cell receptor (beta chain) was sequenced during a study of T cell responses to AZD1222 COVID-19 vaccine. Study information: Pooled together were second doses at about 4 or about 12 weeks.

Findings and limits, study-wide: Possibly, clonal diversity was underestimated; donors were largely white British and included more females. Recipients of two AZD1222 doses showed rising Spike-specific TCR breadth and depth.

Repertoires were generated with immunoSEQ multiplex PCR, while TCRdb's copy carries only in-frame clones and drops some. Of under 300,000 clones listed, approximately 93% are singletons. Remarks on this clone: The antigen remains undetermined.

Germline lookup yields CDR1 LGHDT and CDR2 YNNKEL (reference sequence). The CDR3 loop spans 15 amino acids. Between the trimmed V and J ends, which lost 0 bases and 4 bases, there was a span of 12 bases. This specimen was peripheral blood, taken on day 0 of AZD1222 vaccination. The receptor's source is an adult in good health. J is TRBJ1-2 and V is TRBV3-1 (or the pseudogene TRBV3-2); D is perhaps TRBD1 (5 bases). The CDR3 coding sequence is TGTGCCAGCAGCCAAGATGGAAGGGGAGGCTATGGCTACACCTTC. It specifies CASSQDGRGGYGYTF.